This entry lists 3 T cell receptor beta chains sequenced from one sample in a study of T cell repertoires in cytomegalovirus infection. For these TCRs, the target antigens are not known. From the reads, TCRdb called clonotypes with MiXCR, one entry per CDR3 protein. The table shows around 130,000 distinct CDR3 sequences, with roughly 25% occurring only once. Sequencing was done on a sample of PBMCs, sequenced either directly or after in vitro stimulation (not recorded which). The receptors were sampled from a human donor in good health (CMV status not recorded). Some clones in this sample may be carry-over from other donors' samples.

There are a few counts of this clonotype. The chain is built from TRBV2 and TRBJ1-2; D not certain. Trimming cost V 5 bases and J 8 bases, with 18 bases left between them. Germline loops: CDR1 SNHLY, CDR2 FYNNEI. CDR3 length: 14 residues. CDR3 in amino acids: CASSLPTNTGGYTF. The CDR3 nucleotides read TGTGCCAGCAGTCTCCCCACCAACACGGGGGGCTACACCTTC.

There are a few counts of this clonotype. The CDR3 coding sequence is TGTGCCAGCAGCGATAGTAGCGGGAGATCTACAGATACGCAGTATTTT. Translation: CASSDSSGRSTDTQYF. This chain links TRBV7-6 with TRBJ2-3; 9 nucleotides align to TRBD2. V shed 5 bases and J 3 bases; nucleotides not matched to a gene: 9. Germline V CDR1 and CDR2: SGHVS, FNYEAQ. This CDR3 has 16 amino acids. The complete variable domain, with remaining parts taken from reference TRBV7-6 and TRBJ2-3, reads GAGVSQSPRYKVTKRGQDVALRCDPISGHVSLYWYRQALGQGPEFLTYFNYEAQQDKSGLPNDRFSAERPEGSISTLTIQRTEQRDSAMYRCASSDSSGRSTDTQYFGPGTRLTVL.

This chain uses TRBV6-6 with TRBJ2-1; a possible D gene is TRBD1 (6 bases). The V gene's germline CDR1 is MNHNY and CDR2 SVGAGI (reference sequence). The CDR3 has 14 residues. The V end was cut by 5 bases, the J end by 9 bases, with 17 bases between. Here the CDR3 reads CASSHRLQGSEQFF. CDR3 in DNA: TGTGCCAGCAGTCACCGACTACAGGGTTCTGAGCAGTTCTTC.